A selection of T cell receptor beta chains follows, all from one sample in a study of blood T cell repertoires in COVID-19. Clones were read by immunoSEQ multiplex PCR, and TCRdb kept only the in-frame ones, dropping some. This table has about 41,000 clones, 88% appearing once. Specimen: peripheral blood. These receptors originate from a human donor in a cohort sampled during active COVID-19. Both conserved end residues are part of each CDR3. D genes are given only for firm matches. Clone size is shown for a subset of rows, as once, few, many or a class of expanded clone.

J gene,D gene,clone size,V gene,CDR3 DNA,CDR3 protein
TRBJ1-1,-,-,TRBV28,TGTGCCAGCAGTCCGCAGGGGTACACTGAAGCTTTCTTT,CASSPQGYTEAFF
TRBJ2-7,-,-,TRBV2,TGTGCCAGCAGTGAGTCCCTCTCCTACGAGCAGTACTTC,CASSESLSYEQYF
TRBJ1-2,-,-,TRBV2,TGTGCCAGCATTAGTGATAATGGGGAGAACTATGGCTACACCTTC,CASISDNGENYGYTF
TRBJ2-7,-,-,TRBV27,TGTGCCAGCAGTCCGGACTATAGCGAGCAGTACTTC,CASSPDYSEQYF
TRBJ2-7,TRBD1,-,TRBV27,TGTGCCAGCAGTCCCGACAGGGACTACGAGCAGTACTTC,CASSPDRDYEQYF
TRBJ2-1,TRBD2,-,TRBV28,TGTGCCAGCAGTTGGGGTCTAGCGGGAGTTCCCCCATACAATGAGCAGTTCTTC,CASSWGLAGVPPYNEQFF
TRBJ1-1,-,-,TRBV7-9,TGTGCCAGCATCCTACGCGGGTATGACACTGAAGCTTTCTTT,CASILRGYDTEAFF
TRBJ2-7,-,-,TRBV30,TGTGCCTGGAGTTTGGTTTGGGCAAACGAGCAGTACTTC,CAWSLVWANEQYF
TRBJ2-3,-,-,TRBV7-3,TGTGCCAGCAGCCTAGGGGGGGCTGGGGATACGCAGTATTTT,CASSLGGAGDTQYF
TRBJ1-6,-,once,TRBV15,TGTGCCACCAGCAGACCGCCGGGGGGGGATTCACCCCTCCACTTT,CATSRPPGGDSPLHF
TRBJ2-4,-,few,TRBV28,TGTGCCAGCAGTTTAGTTCAGACTCTAGCCAAAAACATTCAGTACTTC,CASSLVQTLAKNIQYF
TRBJ2-2,TRBD2,-,TRBV7-3,TGTGCCAGCAGCTTAGCGGGAGGGGGGACCGGGGAGCTGTTTTTT,CASSLAGGGTGELFF
TRBJ2-2,-,-,TRBV7-8,TGTGCCAGCAGCTCACAGGGCTGGAACACCGGGGAGCTGTTTTTT,CASSSQGWNTGELFF
TRBJ1-1,TRBD1,-,TRBV11-3,TGTGCCAGCAGCTCGCGGACAGGGGCGATGAACACTGAAGCTTTCTTT,CASSSRTGAMNTEAFF
TRBJ1-1,TRBD1,-,TRBV2,TGTGCCAGCACATTGACAGGGCGAGCTTTCTTT,CASTLTGRAFF
TRBJ2-7,TRBD2,-,TRBV18,TGTGCCAGCTCACCAAGGCGGGAGGGAAACTACGAGCAGTACTTC,CASSPRREGNYEQYF
TRBJ1-6,-,-,TRBV27,TGTGCCAGCATCCGTATAGCCGGTAATTCACCCCTCCACTTT,CASIRIAGNSPLHF
TRBJ2-7,-,-,TRBV28,TGTGCCACCCTACAGGGGGGGTGGAATTACGAGCAGTACTTC,CATLQGGWNYEQYF
TRBJ1-5,-,-,TRBV3-1/TRBV3-2,TGTGCCAGCAGCCAAGATCTTCGGTCCTATCAGCCCCAGCATTTT,CASSQDLRSYQPQHF
TRBJ2-1,-,-,TRBV30,TGTGCCTGGAGTCCGACTAGGTGGAATGAGCAGTTCTTC,CAWSPTRWNEQFF
TRBJ2-7,-,-,TRBV10-3,TGTGCCATCAGTGTCGACAGGAACTACGAGCAGTACTTC,CAISVDRNYEQYF
TRBJ1-3,-,-,TRBV3-1/TRBV3-2,TGTGCCAGCAGCCAAGTCGGGGGGAGCTCTGGAAACACCATATATTTT,CASSQVGGSSGNTIYF
TRBJ1-1,-,-,TRBV9,TGTGCCAGCAGCCCCGGAGGAGGGATGGGCACTGAAGCTTTCTTT,CASSPGGGMGTEAFF
TRBJ2-7,-,-,TRBV11-1,TGTGCCAGCAGCAACACAGGGTACGAGCAGTACTTC,CASSNTGYEQYF
TRBJ2-3,-,-,TRBV6-6,TGTGCCAGCGCAAACCCAGAGGAGCAGTATTTT,CASANPEEQYF
TRBJ2-7,-,few,TRBV27,TGTGCCAGCAGTTTTGGACAGACCTACGAGCAGTACTTC,CASSFGQTYEQYF
TRBJ2-7,-,-,TRBV28,TGTGCCAGCAGTTTAGACACCGCCTACGAGCAGTACTTC,CASSLDTAYEQYF
TRBJ2-1,TRBD2,-,TRBV2,TGTGCCAGCAGTTTCATATCGGGACTAGCGGTGAGCTCCTACAATGAGCAGTTCTTC,CASSFISGLAVSSYNEQFF
TRBJ1-5,-,-,TRBV10-1,TGCGCCAGCAGCTCCAACTATCAGCCCCAGCATTTT,CASSSNYQPQHF
TRBJ1-1,-,-,TRBV28,TGTGCCAGCAGTTCCTACAGGGCAGGGAAACCTGAAGCTTTCTTT,CASSSYRAGKPEAFF
TRBJ2-7,TRBD1,-,TRBV6-5,TGTGCCAGCAGCCGGACAGGGACCTACGAGCAGTACTTC,CASSRTGTYEQYF
TRBJ2-3,TRBD1,few,TRBV18,TGTGCCAGCTCACTAAACGGACAGGGCACAGATACGCAGTATTTT,CASSLNGQGTDTQYF
TRBJ2-7,-,-,TRBV27,TGTGCCAGCAGTTATAATCCAGGGGCCTACGAGCAGTACTTC,CASSYNPGAYEQYF
TRBJ1-3,-,-,TRBV6-5,TGTGCCAGCAGTAATACACGGGGCTCTGGAAACACCATATATTTT,CASSNTRGSGNTIYF
TRBJ2-1,TRBD2,-,TRBV9,TGTGCCAGCAGCAAAGCTTCGGGTGGGACTAGCGGGAGGAACTCTTACAATGAGCAGTTCTTC,CASSKASGGTSGRNSYNEQFF
TRBJ1-4,-,-,TRBV4-1,TGCGCCAGCAGCCAAGTAGCCAGCAGCGGGAATGAAAAACTGTTTTTT,CASSQVASSGNEKLFF
TRBJ2-7,TRBD2,-,TRBV7-9,TGTGCCAGCAGCTTAGAAGGTCTAGCGGTCCACGAGCAGTACTTC,CASSLEGLAVHEQYF
TRBJ1-6,TRBD1,-,TRBV28,TGTGCCAGCAGCCGGGACAGGGGCAATTCACCCCTCCACTTT,CASSRDRGNSPLHF
TRBJ2-7,TRBD2,-,TRBV11-2,TGTGCCAGCAGCTTAGCTAGCGGCTCCTACGAGCAGTACTTC,CASSLASGSYEQYF
TRBJ2-3,TRBD2,-,TRBV27,TGTGCCAGCAGTTCGAGGGGACTAGCGGGAACGGATACGCAGTATTTT,CASSSRGLAGTDTQYF
TRBJ2-7,-,-,TRBV11-2,TGTGCCAGCAGTCTAGAGGGGGGGCAGGGATACGAGCAGTACTTC,CASSLEGGQGYEQYF
TRBJ1-3,-,-,TRBV9,TGTGCCAGCAGCGTAGGCAGTAACTCTGGAAACACCATATATTTT,CASSVGSNSGNTIYF
TRBJ2-7,-,-,TRBV19,TGTGCCAGTAGTATAGAGTCCCATCAAACCTACGAGCAGTACTTC,CASSIESHQTYEQYF